This section outlines one T cell receptor (beta chain) sequence together with its context. Its target is unknown. The data are from a study of T cell repertoires in cytomegalovirus infection. For the study at large: Recently identified HLA-C-restricted CMV epitopes were among the peptides used. It can be stated that public TCR beta signatures indicated CMV infection as well as a matching HLA type. Study-level points and caveats: Carriers of CMV plus the relevant HLA were identified by cumulative public TCR beta family frequency. There were HLA-C-restricted CMV-specific TCR beta clonotypes dominating the ex vivo response.

TCRdb recomputed calls from the reads with MiXCR, one row per CDR3 protein. The sample records roughly 990,000 distinct CDR3 sequences, approximately 31% being singletons. The sample was cultured CD8+ T cells from PBMCs, taken from culture after CMV antigen stimulation. This receptor was identified in a human donor in good health (CMV status not recorded). Some clones in this sample may be carry-over from other donors' samples.

CDR3 bases: TGTGCCAGCAGCCAAGATGGGGGTGCCACGAACACTGAAGCTTTCTTT. This encodes CASSQDGGATNTEAFF. J is TRBJ1-1 and V is TRBV14; possible D gene TRBD1, 5 bases. There are 16 residues in the CDR3. Deletions cut 0 bases from V and 1 base from J, with 12 bases between. Germline V gene data show CDR1 as SGHDN and CDR2 as FVKESK.